This T cell receptor (beta chain) was recovered during a study of control samples from healthy donors and cancer patients. Germline V lookup: CDR1 MNHNS, CDR2 SASEGT. The CDR3 has 14 amino acids. Trimming took off 2 bases at V and 1 base at J, with 7 bases between the two ends. Method: immunoSEQ multiplex PCR; TCRdb's copy keeps in-frame clones and lacks some. The data show about 40,000 clones, roughly nine tenths seen once. Sequenced input: blood. The receptor comes from a woman aged 45-59 years in good health. J is TRBJ2-3 and V is TRBV6-1; D gene unclear. CDR3 bases: TGTGCCAGCAGTGAATTTCGCGGCACAGATACGCAGTATTTT. Amino acid sequence: CASSEFRGTDTQYF.